One and the same sample provided the 7 T cell receptor beta chains below, sequenced in a study of OX40 agonist ivuxolimab in advanced cancers. Library construction relied on the immunoSEQ multiplex PCR assay. TCRdb obtained this table from immuneACCESS and retained in-frame rearrangements with V and J assigned. These tables miss some clones; where compared with another copy, unresolved V genes account for less than half of the shortfall, and the remainder is unexplained. The sample profile shows about 58,000 clones; roughly nine tenths of them were found once. The ten largest clonotypes hold around 1.8% of the sample. The specimen comprised CD4+ or CD8+ T cells sorted from blood, sampled in a trial of the OX40 agonist ivuxolimab. The receptors come from an adult with an advanced solid tumor such as melanoma, head and neck, liver or kidney cancer.

This clone was seen only once. V usage is TRBV28 and J usage is TRBJ2-7, with D maybe TRBD1 (5 bases). The V and J ends lost 6 bases and 0 bases respectively, with 9 bases between them. Germline V gene sequence: CDR1 MDHEN, CDR2 SYDVKM. The CDR3 loop spans 13 amino acids. The CDR3 sequence: CASRQANSYEQYF. The CDR3 DNA reads TGTGCCAGCAGACAGGCGAACTCCTACGAGCAGTACTTC.

The chain links TRBV28 to TRBJ2-7; D may be TRBD2 (6 bases). This CDR3 has 15 residues. V was clipped by 3 bases and J by 2 bases, with 14 bases between them. The germline V gene encodes CDR1 MDHEN and CDR2 SYDVKM. The CDR3 protein is CASSFFGTGTYEQYF. The CDR3 bases are TGTGCCAGCAGTTTCTTCGGGACTGGGACCTACGAGCAGTACTTC.

The chain's CDR3 is CASCYRGMNTEAFF. The CDR3 region has the DNA TGTGCCAGCTGCTACAGGGGCATGAACACTGAAGCTTTCTTT. The chain has TRBV28 and TRBJ1-1; 7 bases are shared with TRBD1. The J segment lost 0 bases and the V segment lost 8 bases, leaving 6 bases of the junction unmatched. This CDR3 comprises 14 residues. Germline lookup yields CDR1 MDHEN and CDR2 SYDVKM. Complete variable domain (other parts from reference TRBV28 and TRBJ1-1): DVKVTQSSRYLVKRTGEKVFLECVQDMDHENMFWYRQDPGLGLRLIYFSYDVKMKEKGDIPEGYSVSREKKERFSLILESASTNQTSMYLCASCYRGMNTEAFFGQGTRLTVV.

The rearrangement joins TRBV10-3 to TRBJ2-2, with D perhaps matching TRBD1 (6 bases). V gave up 3 bases and J gave up 1 base, with 6 bases separating them. The germline V gene encodes CDR1 ENHRY and CDR2 SYGVKD. This CDR3 spans 14 amino acids. The CDR3: CAISDRGNTGELFF. DNA for the CDR3: TGTGCCATCAGTGACAGGGGGAACACCGGGGAGCTGTTTTTT.

J is TRBJ1-2 and V is TRBV6-6, with D perhaps TRBD1 (5 bases). Trimming removed 8 bases at V and 6 bases at J, with 13 bases between. CDR1 MNHNY and CDR2 SVGAGI come from the germline V gene (reference sequence). CDR3 length equals 12 residues. CDR3 sequence: CASGTGLDGYTF. CDR3 coding DNA: TGTGCCAGCGGAACAGGCCTGGATGGCTACACCTTC.

V and J are TRBV20-1 and TRBJ2-3; D not resolved. Looked up from germline, CDR1 is DFQATT and CDR2 is SNEGSKA (reference sequence). There are 11 residues in the CDR3. The V end lost 4 bases, the J end lost 0 bases, and 2 bases lay between the germline ends. The CDR3 protein is CSATSTDTQYF. The CDR3 coding sequence is TGCAGTGCTACAAGCACAGATACGCAGTATTTT.

The V call is TRBV2, the J call TRBJ1-1, with 8 bases that match TRBD1. The CDR3 extends over 14 amino acids. CDR1 is SNHLY, CDR2 FYNNEI, per germline. J lost 5 bases, V lost 11 bases, and 13 bases had no gene match. Written as DNA, the CDR3 is TGTGCCGGACAAGCAGGGGGCTACGGTACTGAAGCTTTCTTT. It yields the protein CAGQAGGYGTEAFF.